The 19 T cell receptor beta chains below all came from one sample that was sequenced in a study of Graves' ophthalmopathy and Graves' hyperthyroidism. Amplification from RNA transcripts yielded the TCR beta CDR3 regions. Scientists carried out first-round RT-PCR using HTBI primers and then a second-round multiplex PCR. TCRdb processed the multiplex PCR reads anew with MiXCR; each CDR3 protein has one entry. This table holds 300,000 to 400,000 distinct CDR3 sequences, roughly a sixth found once. The material sequenced was peripheral blood. Source of these receptors: an adult man with Graves' ophthalmopathy.

This clonotype was counted ten times or more. The chain uses TRBV4-3 and TRBJ1-2; D may be TRBD1 (5 bases). V was trimmed by 3 bases and J by 9 bases, leaving 17 bases between them. Germline loops: CDR1 LGHNA, CDR2 YSLEER. The CDR3 extends over 14 amino acids. As DNA, the CDR3 is TGCGCCAGCAGCCACACCGGGACGACTGGTAGCTACACCTTC. Residues: CASSHTGTTGSYTF.

The gene calls are TRBV30 and TRBJ1-2; TRBD1 agrees at 8 bases. The CDR3 has 15 amino acids. Looked up from germline, CDR1 is GTSNPN and CDR2 is SVGIG (reference sequence). The V segment lost 0 bases and the J segment 6 bases; nucleotides outside the gene matches: 9. The CDR3: CAWSVFVQGANGYTF. In DNA form, the CDR3 reads TGTGCCTGGAGTGTTTTCGTGCAGGGGGCGAATGGCTACACCTTC.

This clonotype was picked up a small number of times. This chain joins TRBV9 and TRBJ1-1; tentatively, D is TRBD1 (6 bases). CDR3 length: 16 residues. Trimming cost V 4 bases and J 3 bases, with 19 bases left between them. Germline values: CDR1 SGDLS, CDR2 YYNGEE. CDR3 residues: CASSKGWGREDTEAFF. DNA for the CDR3: TGTGCCAGCAGCAAAGGGTGGGGGCGAGAGGACACTGAAGCTTTCTTT. The full variable domain, with the rest looked up from reference TRBV9 and TRBJ1-1, is DSGVTQTPKHLITATGQRVTLRCSPRSGDLSVYWYQQSLDQGLQFLIQYYNGEERAKGNILERFSAQQFPDLHSELNLSSLELGDSALYFCASSKGWGREDTEAFFGQGTRLTVV.

This chain links TRBV20-1 with TRBJ2-5; D not resolved. V was trimmed by 6 bases and J by 7 bases, leaving 9 bases between them. The CDR3 has 10 amino acids. From germline, CDR1 is DFQATT and CDR2 SNEGSKA (reference sequence). The CDR3 DNA is TGCAGTGCCAATCGAGGGACCCAGTACTTC. Encoded protein: CSANRGTQYF.

This clonotype was recorded at least ten times. This rearrangement joins TRBV11-2 to TRBJ1-2, with TRBD1 as a possible D gene (6 bases). V dropped 7 bases and J dropped 0 bases, with 21 bases sitting between them. Germline lookup yields CDR1 SGHAT and CDR2 FQNNGV. The CDR3 is 17 amino acids. The DNA of the CDR3 is TGTGCCAGCACCCCCCAAGGGGGGGGGCCTTCTAACTATGGCTACACCTTC. Amino acid sequence: CASTPQGGGPSNYGYTF.

In its sample, this clonotype was seen many times. The V call is TRBV2, the J call TRBJ1-2; no reliable D call. This CDR3 has 14 amino acids. V lost 4 bases and J 8 bases, leaving 17 bases between the germline ends. From germline, CDR1 is SNHLY and CDR2 FYNNEI. The CDR3 DNA sequence: TGTGCCAGCAGTGTCCGGACTGCACTAGAAGGCTACACCTTC. This gives the protein CASSVRTALEGYTF. The complete variable domain, with remaining parts taken from reference TRBV2 and TRBJ1-2, reads EPEVTQTPSHQVTQMGQEVILRCVPISNHLYFYWYRQILGQKVEFLVSFYNNEISEKSEIFDDQFSVERPDGSNFTLKIRSTKLEDSAMYFCASSVRTALEGYTFGSGTRLTVV.

This clonotype came up a few times. V usage is TRBV12-3 or TRBV12-4 and J usage is TRBJ2-4; unclear D gene. The CDR3 is made up of 13 amino acids. Trimming took off 5 bases at V and 0 bases at J, with 5 bases between the two ends. As DNA, the CDR3 is TGTGCCAGCAGTAGTCGAGCCAAAAACATTCAGTACTTC. Its translation: CASSSRAKNIQYF.

The CDR3 loop reads CATSSLLRQETQYF. DNA of the CDR3: TGTGCCACCAGCAGCCTGCTCCGCCAAGAGACCCAGTACTTC. The gene calls are TRBV15 and TRBJ2-5, with unresolved D. The CDR3 is made up of 14 amino acids. Germline values: CDR1 LNHNV, CDR2 YYDKDF (reference sequence). Deletions cut 3 bases from V and 1 base from J, with 9 bases between.

Note on this clonotype: The junction does not match germline at one end; this may be a read error. V usage is TRBV28 and J usage is TRBJ1-3; TRBD1 is a possible D gene (6 bases). The CDR3 runs 16 residues. CDR1 MDHEN and CDR2 SYDVKM come from the germline V gene. The DNA of the CDR3 is TGTACCAGCAGCGTCAGCTGGGACACGCGGGGGGACACCATATATTTT. This gives the protein CTSSVSWDTRGDTIYF.

This clonotype was recorded many times. This chain links TRBV7-8 with TRBJ2-7; D ambiguous. Per germline, CDR1 SGHVS and CDR2 FQNEAQ. This CDR3 region has 12 residues. Deletions cut 6 bases from V and 5 bases from J, with 11 bases between. CDR3 residues: CASRGRFDEQYF. CDR3 nucleotide sequence: TGTGCCAGCAGGGGCCGGTTCGACGAGCAGTACTTC.

This clonotype was observed many times. The chain carries TRBV7-2 and TRBJ2-7, with D unresolved. CDR1 and CDR2 (germline): SGHTA, FQGNSA. The CDR3 loop spans 13 amino acids. V lost 3 bases and J lost 2, with 8 bases in between. This CDR3 reads CASSFGGPYEQYF. The CDR3 region has the DNA TGTGCCAGCAGCTTTGGCGGACCCTACGAGCAGTACTTC.

The V gene is TRBV20-1, the J gene TRBJ2-7, with 10 bases lining up with TRBD1. J lost 5 bases, V lost 0 bases, and 13 bases had no gene match. The CDR3 spans 17 residues. The germline V gene encodes CDR1 DFQATT and CDR2 SNEGSKA (reference sequence). CDR3 loop: CSARDFRTGGAIDEQYF. The CDR3 DNA is TGCAGTGCTAGAGATTTCAGGACAGGGGGTGCGATCGACGAGCAGTACTTC.

The table lists this clonotype with many counts. The rearrangement links TRBV19 to TRBJ1-2; the D gene is possibly TRBD1 (6 bases). Germline V gene lookup returns CDR1 LNHDA and CDR2 SQIVND (reference sequence). The CDR3 totals 14 residues. V was pared by 6 bases and J by 3 bases, with 14 bases between. CDR3 loop: CASSNDGQYYGYTF. CDR3 nucleotide sequence: TGTGCCAGTAGCAACGACGGACAGTACTATGGCTACACCTTC.

This clonotype has a count of ten or more. The CDR3 spells CASRPGAVTGELFF. DNA for the CDR3: TGTGCCAGCAGACCGGGCGCCGTCACCGGGGAGCTGTTTTTT. The J gene is TRBJ2-2, the V gene TRBV6-5; D is unclear. The CDR3 totals 14 residues. Per germline, CDR1 MNHEY and CDR2 SVGAGI. V lost 6 bases and J 4 bases, leaving 12 bases between the germline ends.

This clonotype was counted ten times or more. The V and J genes are TRBV20-1 and TRBJ2-5; 8 bases are shared with TRBD1. CDR3 length equals 14 residues. Per germline, CDR1 DFQATT and CDR2 SNEGSKA (reference sequence). V lost 0 bases, J lost 4 bases, and 4 bases stayed unmatched. The CDR3 loop reads CSARENRGAETQYF. CDR3 DNA sequence: TGCAGTGCTAGAGAAAACAGGGGGGCAGAGACCCAGTACTTC.

This clonotype appeared many times. This sequence joins TRBV2 and TRBJ2-5; D gene unclear. Trimming pared 7 bases from V and 3 bases from J, leaving 9 bases between. Germline V CDR1 and CDR2: SNHLY, FYNNEI. The CDR3 spans 12 residues. The CDR3 DNA reads TGTGCCAGCATGCGCGAGAAAGAGACCCAGTACTTC. Protein sequence: CASMREKETQYF.

Only a few counts were recorded for this clonotype. The rearrangement uses TRBV7-2 and TRBJ1-5; 7 bases align to TRBD1. CDR3 length equals 15 residues. Germline CDR1 and CDR2: SGHTA and FQGNSA. V lost 6 bases, J lost 4 bases, and 9 bases stayed unmatched. CDR3 amino acids: CASSRGGRENQPQHF. As DNA, the CDR3 is TGTGCCAGCAGTCGAGGGGGCAGGGAGAATCAGCCCCAGCATTTT.

In its sample, this clonotype was seen many times. The chain uses TRBV6-2 or TRBV6-3 and TRBJ1-2, with 8 bases fitting TRBD1. This CDR3 has 13 amino acids. The germline gives CDR1 MNHEY, CDR2 SVGEGT. V was pared by 7 bases and J by 8 bases, with 9 bases of the junction left unmatched. The CDR3 region is CASTEEYRGGYTF. The CDR3 DNA reads TGTGCCAGCACCGAGGAGTACAGGGGGGGCTACACCTTC.

As concerns this clonotype: A much larger clonotype is one base distant, so this may be a read error. The V and J genes are TRBV19 and TRBJ1-5, with a possible D match to TRBD1 (6 bases). This CDR3 is 15 amino acids long. Germline V gene data show CDR1 as LNHDA and CDR2 as SQIVND (reference sequence). The CDR3: CVSSITGTNNQPQHF. The CDR3 DNA sequence: TGTGTCAGTAGTATAACCGGGACAAACAATCAGCCCCAGCATTTT.